The 17 T cell receptor beta chains in this list originate from one sample, sequenced in a study of identifying expanded T cells in peripheral blood. The protocol was immunoSEQ multiplex PCR, while the TCRdb copy is restricted to in-frame clones and leaves out a portion. Among about 78,000 clones listed, around 89% were seen once. Sequences were obtained from blood. The receptors originated from a person between 18 and 75 years old in good health.

The chain is built from TRBV7-2 and TRBJ1-1; maybe TRBD1 (5 bases). CDR3 length: 15 residues. Per the germline V gene, CDR1 is SGHTA and CDR2 is FQGNSA. The germline V and J ends were trimmed by 5 bases and 4 bases, with 17 bases remaining between them. The CDR3 is CASSPRQGRVTEAFF. The CDR3 nucleotides read TGTGCCAGCAGCCCGAGGCAGGGCAGGGTCACTGAAGCTTTCTTT.

CDR3 amino acids: CASSLITPFANTGELFF. The CDR3 coding sequence is TGTGCCAGCAGCTTAATTACGCCTTTCGCGAACACCGGGGAGCTGTTTTTT. The chain employs TRBV7-8 and TRBJ2-2; D remains unclear. Trimming pared 2 bases from V and 0 bases from J, leaving 13 bases between. The CDR3 has 17 amino acids. Germline assignment: CDR1 SGHVS and CDR2 FQNEAQ.

The table lists this clone with a few counts. The chain uses TRBV16 and TRBJ1-1; a weak D match, TRBD1 (5 bases). Germline V gene lookup returns CDR1 KGHSY and CDR2 FQNENV. The CDR3 sequence is 14 residues long. The ends were cut back, 2 bases at V and 2 bases at J, with 9 bases in the middle. The CDR3 protein is CASSQGRENTEAFF. CDR3 DNA sequence: TGTGCCAGCAGCCAAGGCAGGGAAAACACTGAAGCTTTCTTT.

The V and J genes are TRBV10-3 and TRBJ2-3; D call uncertain. In germline, CDR1 is ENHRY, CDR2 SYGVKD. V was clipped by 2 bases and J by 2 bases, with 17 bases between them. CDR3 length equals 17 residues. CDR3 sequence: CAISEALASPATDTQYF. The DNA of the CDR3 is TGTGCCATCAGTGAGGCCCTTGCGTCGCCCGCCACAGATACGCAGTATTTT.

The chain carries TRBV30 and TRBJ1-2; no clear D. Between the trimmed V and J ends, which lost 0 bases and 4 bases, there was a span of 9 bases. Germline assignment: CDR1 GTSNPN and CDR2 SVGIG (reference sequence). The CDR3 loop spans 13 amino acids. The CDR3 spells CAWSVPGLYGYTF. The CDR3 DNA follows: TGTGCCTGGAGTGTACCGGGCCTCTATGGCTACACCTTC.

The chain uses TRBV30 and TRBJ1-2; D might be TRBD1 (5 bases). CDR1 GTSNPN and CDR2 SVGIG come from the germline V gene (reference sequence). V dropped 3 bases and J dropped 8 bases, with 19 bases sitting between them. The CDR3 runs to 14 residues. This CDR3 reads CAWRPPGLFGGYTF. CDR3 bases: TGTGCCTGGAGACCCCCGGGACTTTTCGGGGGCTACACCTTC.

The chain uses TRBV9 and TRBJ1-2; possible D gene TRBD1, 6 bases. The V end lost 4 bases, the J end lost 4 bases, and 14 bases lay between the germline ends. The CDR3 contains 14 residues. The germline V gene has CDR1 SGDLS and CDR2 YYNGEE. CDR3 region: CASSNRQAAYGYTF. For the CDR3, the DNA is TGTGCCAGCAGCAATCGACAGGCGGCCTATGGCTACACCTTC.

This clone was observed once. For the CDR3, the DNA is TGTGCCAGCGTAGCCTCCGGGACAGACTATGGCTACACCTTC. This translates into CASVASGTDYGYTF. The gene calls are TRBV7-2 and TRBJ1-2; the match to TRBD1 covers 7 bases. Looked up from germline, CDR1 is SGHTA and CDR2 is FQGNSA. This CDR3 spans 14 amino acids. V lost 8 bases to trimming and J lost 3 bases; unmatched junction nucleotides: 9.

This CDR3 reads CASSVGGQSSYNSPLHF. The CDR3 DNA reads as TGTGCCAGCAGCGTAGGGGGACAGAGCTCCTATAATTCACCCCTCCACTTT. The chain is built from TRBV9 and TRBJ1-6; 7 bases line up with TRBD1. The V and J ends lost 0 bases and 0 bases, in that order; junction bases with no gene match: 3. The germline gives CDR1 SGDLS, CDR2 YYNGEE. This CDR3 spans 17 amino acids.

About this clone: Other DNA sequences within the sample encode an identical CDR3. The chain has TRBV2 and TRBJ2-3; TRBD1 matches 10 bases. Germline loops: CDR1 SNHLY, CDR2 FYNNEI. The CDR3 consists of 14 residues. V shed 6 bases, J shed 4 bases, and the junction held 4 bases outside the gene matches. CDR3 nucleotides: TGTGCCAGCAGACGGGACAGGGGCCCAGATACGCAGTATTTT. Its translation: CASRRDRGPDTQYF.

The chain is built from TRBV7-8 and TRBJ2-1, with TRBD2 identical over 9 bases. The CDR3 runs 18 residues. Germline loops: CDR1 SGHVS, CDR2 FQNEAQ. The ends lost 1 base at V and 1 base at J; junction bases unmatched: 8. CDR3 sequence: CASSLVGSGGPSYNEQFF. The CDR3 nucleotides read TGTGCCAGCAGCTTAGTGGGTAGCGGGGGACCGTCCTACAATGAGCAGTTCTTC.

The CDR3: CSVNQPFEETQYF. CDR3 DNA: TGCAGCGTTAACCAACCCTTCGAGGAGACCCAGTACTTC. The V call is TRBV29-1, the J call TRBJ2-5; D is uncertain. V dropped 5 bases and J dropped 5 bases, with 15 bases sitting between them. The CDR3 extends over 13 amino acids. In germline, CDR1 is SQVTM, CDR2 ANQGSEA.

CDR3 sequence: CSVEEDWGLYGYTF. In nucleotides, the CDR3 is TGCAGCGTTGAAGAGGACTGGGGGCTCTATGGCTACACCTTC. The chain carries TRBV29-1 and TRBJ1-2, with a tentative D call TRBD1 (6 bases). Trimming cost V 0 bases and J 4 bases, with 12 bases left between them. CDR1 and CDR2 from the germline V gene are SQVTM and ANQGSEA. The CDR3 runs to 14 residues.

The rearrangement uses TRBV5-6 and TRBJ2-5; tentative D call: TRBD2 (7 bases). CDR1 and CDR2 from the germline V gene are SGHDT and YYEEEE. Trimming stripped 3 bases from V and 2 bases from J, with 20 bases between. The CDR3 runs to 17 residues. CDR3: CASSSGVRGGVQETQYF. In DNA form, the CDR3 reads TGTGCCAGCAGCTCTGGTGTCAGAGGGGGGGTGCAAGAGACCCAGTACTTC.

The chain carries TRBV6-5 and TRBJ1-2, with a weak D call TRBD1 (6 bases). This CDR3 contains 14 residues. Deletions cut 6 bases from V and 2 bases from J, with 13 bases between. Germline CDR1 reads MNHEY; CDR2 reads SVGAGI. The CDR3 spells CASSRFDRNYGYTF. The DNA for the CDR3 is TGTGCCAGCAGCCGCTTCGACAGGAACTATGGCTACACCTTC.

The chain joins TRBV19 to TRBJ1-1; 7 bases fit TRBD1. This CDR3 has 15 residues. J lost 5 bases, V lost 0 bases, and 6 bases had no gene match. Germline CDR1 LNHDA, CDR2 SQIVND (reference sequence). The CDR3 sequence is CASSIDGTARTEAFF. CDR3 DNA: TGTGCCAGTAGTATAGATGGGACAGCTAGGACTGAAGCTTTCTTT.

The chain has TRBV7-2 and TRBJ1-5; tentatively, D is TRBD1 (6 bases). The V and J ends lost 4 bases and 0 bases respectively, with 7 bases between them. The germline V gene encodes CDR1 SGHTA and CDR2 FQGNSA. The CDR3 is 14 residues long. The CDR3 here is CASSWTASNQPQHF. CDR3 bases: TGTGCCAGCAGCTGGACAGCTAGCAATCAGCCCCAGCATTTT.